Presented here are 30 T cell receptor beta chains from one specimen sequenced in a study of OX40 agonist ivuxolimab in advanced cancers. The protocol was immunoSEQ multiplex PCR, while the TCRdb copy is restricted to in-frame clones and leaves out a portion. The table shows 57,000 or so clones, with roughly 81% occurring only once. This specimen consisted of CD4+ or CD8+ T cells sorted from blood, obtained in a trial of the OX40 agonist ivuxolimab. All receptors come from an adult with an advanced solid tumor such as melanoma, head and neck, liver or kidney cancer.

The rearrangement joins TRBV13 to TRBJ2-3; D unresolved. V was shortened by 1 base and J by 8 bases, with 4 bases between the two germline ends. CDR3 length: 11 amino acids. Germline V gene lookup returns CDR1 PRHDT and CDR2 FYEKMQ (reference sequence). In DNA, the CDR3 is TGTGCCAGCAGCTTAGACCCTACGCAGTATTTT. It is translated as CASSLDPTQYF.

V is TRBV4-2 and J is TRBJ2-7, with 7 bases that match TRBD2. CDR1 is LGHNA, CDR2 YNFKEQ, per germline. V lost 0 bases to trimming and J lost 4 bases; unmatched junction nucleotides: 18. This CDR3 spans 19 amino acids. The CDR3 DNA is TGTGCCAGCAGCCAAGAGGAAAATTCGGGCGGGAGAAGAGGATACGAGCAGTACTTC. The encoded protein is CASSQEENSGGRRGYEQYF.

The chain carries TRBV28 and TRBJ2-3; D possibly corresponds to TRBD1 (6 bases). The V end was cut by 2 bases, the J end by 4 bases, with 16 bases between. Germline-derived CDR1 and CDR2 are MDHEN and SYDVKM. This CDR3 has 16 amino acids. CDR3 DNA sequence: TGTGCCAGCAGTTTAAGGTGGGGCAGGGGTTCAGATACGCAGTATTTT. The encoded protein is CASSLRWGRGSDTQYF.

The chain joins TRBV6-6 to TRBJ1-1; D gene ambiguous. Trimming removed 5 bases at V and 0 bases at J, with 16 bases between. The CDR3 length is 16 residues. Looked up from germline, CDR1 is MNHNY and CDR2 is SVGAGI (reference sequence). The CDR3: CASSIRPGGVNTEAFF. DNA of the CDR3: TGTGCCAGCAGTATCCGGCCGGGCGGGGTGAACACTGAAGCTTTCTTT.

The CDR3, as DNA: TGTGCCAGCAGTTCGCCGGGAAAAAACATTCAGTACTTC. Translating it yields CASSSPGKNIQYF. This chain connects TRBV2 to TRBJ2-4; a weak D match, TRBD2 (5 bases). CDR3 length: 13 amino acids. Germline CDR1 and CDR2: SNHLY and FYNNEI. Trimming stripped 5 bases from V and 4 bases from J, with 9 bases between.

This clone was picked up a small number of times. The V call is TRBV7-3, the J call TRBJ1-1; D gene ambiguous. This CDR3 contains 13 residues. V lost 5 bases to trimming and J lost 3 bases, with 10 bases between them. Germline CDR1 SGHTA, CDR2 FQGTGA. CDR3 coding DNA: TGTGCCAGCAGCCGATCTTGGGACACTGAAGCTTTCTTT. Translation gives CASSRSWDTEAFF.

The chain is built from TRBV19 and TRBJ2-7; TRBD1 is a possible D gene (6 bases). V was shortened by 1 base and J by 9 bases, with 22 bases between the two germline ends. The CDR3 runs 16 residues. Germline V gives CDR1 LNHDA, CDR2 SQIVND (reference sequence). The CDR3 region is CASSIGQQGLREVQYF. The CDR3, as DNA: TGTGCCAGTAGTATAGGTCAACAGGGATTACGAGAGGTGCAGTACTTC.

This chain links TRBV27 with TRBJ2-7; D is possibly TRBD2 (5 bases). The CDR3 length is 13 residues. Trimming removed 4 bases from V and 9 bases from J, with 16 bases in between. The germline V gene has CDR1 MNHEY and CDR2 SMNVEV (reference sequence). CDR3 protein: CASSSIEGPGQYF. CDR3 sequence (DNA): TGTGCCAGCAGTTCCATAGAGGGCCCCGGGCAGTACTTC.

The chain has TRBV4-1 and TRBJ2-7; 8 bases are shared with TRBD2. The CDR3 length is 15 residues. Germline CDR1 MGHRA, CDR2 YSYEKL. Trimming cost V 3 bases and J 6 bases; bases outside gene matches: 10. The CDR3 loop is CASSQISGRIGEQYF. The CDR3 DNA is TGCGCCAGCAGCCAGATCAGCGGGAGAATCGGCGAGCAGTACTTC.

This chain joins TRBV28 and TRBJ1-1; no reliable D call. The CDR3 loop spans 11 amino acids. Trimming left V 7 bases short and J 8 bases short, with 11 bases between. Germline CDR1 is MDHEN and CDR2 is SYDVKM. CDR3 sequence: CASNPGTEAFF. In nucleotides, the CDR3 is TGTGCCAGCAACCCAGGCACGGAAGCTTTCTTT.

This sequence joins TRBV10-1 and TRBJ2-7, with a possible D match to TRBD1 (5 bases). CDR1 WNHNN and CDR2 SYGVQD come from the germline V gene (reference sequence). The V end lost 6 bases, the J end lost 5 bases, and 8 bases lay between the germline ends. The length of the CDR3 is 11 residues. The CDR3, as DNA: TGCGCCAGCAGCCAGGGTAACGAGCAGTACTTC. It yields the protein CASSQGNEQYF.

This chain connects TRBV7-9 to TRBJ2-7, with TRBD2 matching 11 bases. The CDR3 is 17 amino acids. Germline V gene data show CDR1 as SEHNR and CDR2 as FQNEAQ (reference sequence). The ends lost 4 bases at V and 1 base at J; junction bases unmatched: 9. The CDR3 here is CASSSPSLAGDSYEQYF. The CDR3 nucleotides read TGTGCCAGCAGCTCCCCCTCACTAGCGGGAGATTCCTACGAGCAGTACTTC.

In its sample, this clone was seen once. V and J are TRBV11-2 and TRBJ2-7; 8 nucleotides match TRBD1. The germline gives CDR1 SGHAT, CDR2 FQNNGV. The V gene end was trimmed by 1 base and the J gene end by 0 bases; junction bases not matched to a gene: 5. CDR3 size: 16 residues. CDR3 sequence: CASSLVRGTGSYEQYF. Here the CDR3 DNA reads TGTGCCAGCAGCTTAGTTAGAGGGACAGGCTCCTACGAGCAGTACTTC.

V usage is TRBV28 and J usage is TRBJ2-7, with D maybe TRBD1 (6 bases). Trimming stripped 5 bases from V and 3 bases from J, with 17 bases between. The CDR3 contains 15 residues. Looked up from germline, CDR1 is MDHEN and CDR2 is SYDVKM. DNA for the CDR3: TGTGCCAGCAGTAGAGGACAGACCCTCTTCTACGAGCAGTACTTC. It specifies CASSRGQTLFYEQYF. The complete variable domain, with remaining parts taken from reference TRBV28 and TRBJ2-7, reads DVKVTQSSRYLVKRTGEKVFLECVQDMDHENMFWYRQDPGLGLRLIYFSYDVKMKEKGDIPEGYSVSREKKERFSLILESASTNQTSMYLCASSRGQTLFYEQYFGPGTRLTVT.

The J gene is TRBJ2-3, the V gene TRBV27; D is uncertain. CDR1 is MNHEY, CDR2 SMNVEV, per germline (reference sequence). V lost 2 bases, J lost 6 bases, and 9 bases lay in between. CDR3 size: 13 residues. The CDR3 protein is CASSLSFWDTQYF. CDR3 DNA: TGTGCCAGCAGTTTAAGTTTCTGGGATACGCAGTATTTT.

The chain carries TRBV15 and TRBJ1-5; D uncertain. This CDR3 has 13 residues. Trimming took 5 bases from V and 5 from J, leaving 10 bases between them. CDR1 LNHNV and CDR2 YYDKDF come from the germline V gene (reference sequence). In nucleotides, the CDR3 is TGTGCCACCAGCGGGTCCACTTATCAGCCCCAGCATTTT. Translating it yields CATSGSTYQPQHF.

The chain links TRBV4-1 to TRBJ2-1; 10 bases align to TRBD2. CDR3 size: 17 residues. The junction had 15 bases not matched to a gene; V was cut back by 6 bases and J by 7 bases. Germline assignment: CDR1 MGHRA and CDR2 YSYEKL. In DNA form, the CDR3 reads TGCGCCAGCAGTCGGTTTAGCGGGAGGATAAGTTGGAATGAGCAGTTCTTC. It codes for CASSRFSGRISWNEQFF.

The chain is built from TRBV5-1 and TRBJ2-7; tentative D call: TRBD1 (6 bases). Trimming stripped 4 bases from V and 5 bases from J, with 19 bases between. Germline loops: CDR1 SGHRS, CDR2 YFSETQ. The length of the CDR3 is 15 residues. CDR3: CASSLDRSQGDEQYF. CDR3 nucleotide sequence: TGCGCCAGCAGCCTCGACAGGTCCCAAGGGGACGAGCAGTACTTC. Based on the CDR3 plus reference TRBV5-1 and TRBJ2-7, the full variable domain is KAGVTQTPRYLIKTRGQQVTLSCSPISGHRSVSWYQQTPGQGLQFLFEYFSETQRNKGNFPGRFSGRQFSNSRSEMNVSTLELGDSALYLCASSLDRSQGDEQYFGPGTRLTVT.

V and J are TRBV7-3 and TRBJ2-5; 9 bases agree with TRBD2. The end of the DNA fits TRBJ2-7 better, so the J call may be wrong. Germline assignment: CDR1 SGHTA and CDR2 FQGTGA. This CDR3 spans 15 amino acids. CDR3 loop: CASSLAGGTAYEQYF. CDR3 coding DNA: TGTGCCAGCAGCTTAGCGGGAGGGACAGCCTACGAGCAGTACTTC.

This clone was picked up a small number of times. The junction departs from the called germline gene at one end, perhaps through a read error. This chain joins TRBV7-7 and TRBJ2-5; D not certain. The CDR3 contains 13 residues. CDR1 and CDR2 (germline): SSHAT, FNYEAQ (reference sequence). The CDR3 DNA sequence: TGTGCTAGCAGCGCAAGGATGGAGGAGACCCAGTACTTC. Residues: CASSARMEETQYF.

The chain joins TRBV6-6 to TRBJ1-5; D uncertain. Per the germline V gene, CDR1 is MNHNY and CDR2 is SVGAGI (reference sequence). V was clipped by 4 bases and J by 9 bases, with 13 bases between them. The CDR3 consists of 13 residues. For the CDR3, the DNA is TGTGCCAGCAGTTCCGACAACTCCTCGCCCCAGCATTTT. This codes for CASSSDNSSPQHF.

This chain links TRBV7-8 with TRBJ2-1; TRBD2 agrees at 7 bases. The CDR3 totals 18 residues. Germline V gene lookup returns CDR1 SGHVS and CDR2 FQNEAQ. The J segment lost 2 bases and the V segment lost 2 bases, leaving 12 bases of the junction unmatched. The CDR3 region is CASSLSGGLPSAYNEQFF. In DNA form, the CDR3 reads TGTGCCAGCAGCTTATCGGGGGGTTTGCCCTCCGCCTACAATGAGCAGTTCTTC.

The CDR3 loop reads CASRGDRNSGNTIYF. The CDR3 nucleotides read TGTGCCAGCAGGGGGGACAGGAACTCTGGAAACACCATATATTTT. The rearrangement links TRBV6-1 to TRBJ1-3; 8 bases match TRBD1. The CDR3 is 15 amino acids. From germline, CDR1 is MNHNS and CDR2 SASEGT. Trimming cost V 6 bases and J 0 bases; bases outside gene matches: 4.

The chain couples TRBV18 to TRBJ2-7; 8 positions match TRBD1. This CDR3 region has 16 residues. Germline lookup yields CDR1 KGHSH and CDR2 LQKENI. J gave up 2 bases and V 9 bases, and 15 bases lay outside the gene matches. CDR3 sequence (DNA): TGTGCCAGTTCCAAGGATCGGCAGGGGGCGGCCTACGAGCAGTACTTC. As protein: CASSKDRQGAAYEQYF.

The sample holds one count of this clone. The rearrangement links TRBV11-3 to TRBJ2-1, with D perhaps matching TRBD1 or TRBD2 (6 bases each). Germline V gene data show CDR1 as SGHNT and CDR2 as YENEEA. Trimming pared 5 bases from V and 1 base from J, leaving 12 bases between. This CDR3 contains 15 residues. The CDR3 loop is CASSRGLASYNEQFF. CDR3 nucleotides: TGTGCCAGCAGCCGGGGGCTAGCTTCCTACAATGAGCAGTTCTTC.

The genes are TRBV5-1 and TRBJ1-2, with 12 bases matching TRBD1. Germline CDR1 reads SGHRS; CDR2 reads YFSETQ. With 3 bases clipped from V and 4 bases from J, the junction kept 7 bases outside the gene matches. The CDR3 is made up of 16 amino acids. CDR3 residues: CASSSGDRGLGYGYTF. CDR3 in DNA: TGCGCCAGCAGCTCCGGGGACAGGGGGCTGGGCTATGGCTACACCTTC.

This clone was seen a few times. The rearrangement links TRBV7-9 to TRBJ2-5; D may be TRBD1 (6 bases). The CDR3 sequence is 16 residues long. Between the trimmed V and J ends, which lost 5 bases and 5 bases, there was a span of 21 bases. Looked up from germline, CDR1 is SEHNR and CDR2 is FQNEAQ (reference sequence). This chain's CDR3 is CASSPRPGQSQETQYF. The CDR3 bases are TGTGCCAGCAGCCCCCGACCAGGACAGTCCCAGGAGACCCAGTACTTC.

The chain joins TRBV5-4 to TRBJ2-5; maybe TRBD2 (6 bases). With the DNA end fitting TRBJ2-7 better, the J assignment may be wrong. From germline, CDR1 is SGHNT and CDR2 YYREEE (reference sequence). This CDR3 has 19 amino acids. CDR3 sequence reads: CASSLYTGVFRSRSYEQYF. For the CDR3, the DNA is TGTGCCAGCAGCTTGTATACGGGAGTCTTCCGATCTAGGTCCTACGAGCAGTACTTC.

The table lists this clone with a few counts. The V gene is TRBV11-2, the J gene TRBJ2-7; TRBD2 matches at 7 bases. Germline assignment: CDR1 SGHAT and CDR2 FQNNGV. V trimming: 5 bases; J trimming: 1 base; junction bases outside the gene matches: 11. The CDR3 loop spans 16 amino acids. CDR3 loop: CASSPLGGIASYEQYF. In DNA form, the CDR3 reads TGTGCCAGCAGCCCCCTCGGGGGGATAGCGTCCTACGAGCAGTACTTC.

The chain carries TRBV30 and TRBJ2-5, with 11 bases lining up with TRBD2. Germline V gene lookup returns CDR1 GTSNPN and CDR2 SVGIG (reference sequence). The CDR3 extends over 15 amino acids. J was trimmed by 4 bases and V by 3 bases; bases with no gene match: 7. The chain's CDR3 is CAWSLLAGGLETQYF. Written as DNA, the CDR3 is TGTGCCTGGAGCCTGCTAGCGGGAGGTCTAGAGACCCAGTACTTC.